This T cell receptor beta chain was found in a study of OX40 agonist ivuxolimab in advanced cancers. The count of this clone is one. Its specificity is unknown. Assay used: immunoSEQ multiplex PCR; TCRdb lists only in-frame clones, some missing. The sample has more than 50,000 clones, about 89% seen once. The study's findings and limits: Determination of antigen specificity was not performed for the expanded peripheral T cells.

With 0 bases removed from V and 2 bases from J, the gap between germline ends came to 21 bases. This CDR3 is built from 18 residues. CDR1 is SGDLS and CDR2 is YYNGEE in the germline V gene. The chain recombines TRBV9 with TRBJ2-7; D not certain. Here the sequenced sample was CD4+ or CD8+ T cells sorted from blood, taken in a trial of the OX40 agonist ivuxolimab. The clonotype was recovered from an adult with an advanced solid tumor such as melanoma, head and neck, liver or kidney cancer. The CDR3: CASSVAPIDKIQPYEQYF. For the CDR3, the DNA is TGTGCCAGCAGCGTAGCCCCTATTGACAAAATCCAACCCTACGAGCAGTACTTC.